This record concerns one TCR beta chain sequence. These data belong to a study of blood T cell repertoires in COVID-19. Measured with immunoSEQ multiplex PCR; TCRdb has only the in-frame clones, and not every one. This sample yields roughly 76,000 clones, of which about 91% are seen a single time; around 5% belongs to the top ten. The sequenced sample was peripheral blood. This clonotype was obtained from a woman aged 60-70 years with active COVID-19.

CDR3 sequence reads: CASRPTGGASYEQYF. The DNA for the CDR3 is TGTGCCAGCAGACCAACAGGGGGCGCCTCCTACGAGCAGTACTTC. The chain uses TRBV28 and TRBJ2-7, with 9 bases aligning to TRBD1. The CDR3 length is 15 residues. Germline V gives CDR1 MDHEN, CDR2 SYDVKM. The V segment lost 6 bases and the J segment 0 bases; nucleotides outside the gene matches: 6.